Sequencing of this T cell receptor (beta chain) was carried out in a study of blood T cells in healthy people across ages. Study outcomes and limitations: PBMCs went unsorted, and a conclusive naive versus antigen-experienced comparison was therefore prevented. Older individuals had lower TCR beta diversity per million T cells (the decline was roughly linear).

Details on this clonotype: Its antigen is unknown.

The CDR3 runs to 16 residues. Germline-derived CDR1 and CDR2 are KGHSH and LQKENI. Trimming took 6 bases from V and 0 from J, leaving 15 bases between them. Then a second PCR, running about 6 to 11 cycles, was carried out with a sample-barcoded 5' primer and a J-beta primer mix. Sequencing yielded, for each sample, at least 3 million paired-end reads carrying CDR3. TCRdb fed the 5' RACE reads into MiXCR, producing one record per CDR3 protein. The sample includes under 850,000 distinct CDR3 sequences, under 40% of them seen just once. Samples each had at least 5.5 micrograms of total RNA extracted. V is TRBV18 and J is TRBJ1-5; TRBD1 is a possible D gene (5 bases). The TCR sequence derives from a man aged 18 to 29 in good health. Sequences were obtained from blood. The CDR3 here is CASSPGIHYSNQPQHF. The DNA of the CDR3 is TGTGCCAGCTCGCCAGGGATTCACTATAGCAATCAGCCCCAGCATTTT.